Each of the 22 T cell receptor beta chains below was sequenced from the same sample in a study of blood T cell repertoires in COVID-19. Generated by immunoSEQ multiplex PCR, the TCRdb table keeps only in-frame clones and is missing some. The table lists under 150,000 clones, about 84% of them singletons, with roughly 5.3% in the top ten. Sequenced: peripheral blood. These TCRs come from a woman between 45 and 60 years old with acute or convalescent COVID-19.

The CDR3 region is CASSGQVESPLHF. Written as DNA, the CDR3 is TGCGCCAGCTCCGGACAGGTCGAATCACCCCTCCACTTT. The chain joins TRBV5-1 to TRBJ1-6; TRBD1 matches at 7 bases. Losses at the gene ends were 7 bases for V and 10 bases for J; bases not matched to a gene: 8. In germline, CDR1 is SGHRS, CDR2 YFSETQ. The CDR3 runs to 13 residues.

The chain recombines TRBV4-2 with TRBJ2-1; weak D call: TRBD2 (6 bases). Trimming cost V 0 bases and J 4 bases, with 13 bases left between them. There are 16 residues in the CDR3. From germline, CDR1 is LGHNA and CDR2 YNFKEQ. As DNA, the CDR3 is TGTGCCAGCAGCCAAGATGGGGACTTCAGTTACAATGAGCAGTTCTTC. Translated: CASSQDGDFSYNEQFF.

With respect to this clone: Other DNA sequences in the sample encode the same CDR3. V usage is TRBV5-4 and J usage is TRBJ1-4; possible D gene TRBD1, 5 bases. Trimming removed 4 bases from V and 5 bases from J, with 9 bases in between. This CDR3 contains 13 residues. Germline V gene data show CDR1 as SGHNT and CDR2 as YYREEE (reference sequence). The CDR3 protein is CASSRGGNEKLFF. CDR3 in DNA: TGTGCCAGCAGCCGGGGGGGGAATGAAAAACTGTTTTTT.

This clone was counted only a few times. The chain couples TRBV6-5 to TRBJ1-2, with D perhaps TRBD1 (5 bases). Germline CDR1 is MNHEY and CDR2 is SVGAGI. This CDR3 region has 15 residues. The V end lost 0 bases, the J end lost 8 bases, and 16 bases lay between the germline ends. This CDR3 reads CASSYSSQGTNGYTF. CDR3 nucleotide sequence: TGTGCCAGCAGTTACTCGAGCCAGGGAACAAACGGCTACACCTTC.

The CDR3 loop is CASSIRQGSYNEQFF. The CDR3 DNA follows: TGTGCCAGTAGTATCCGACAGGGTTCCTACAATGAGCAGTTCTTC. This chain links TRBV19 with TRBJ2-1; TRBD1 matches 7 bases. In germline, CDR1 is LNHDA, CDR2 SQIVND (reference sequence). V gave up 3 bases and J gave up 1 base; unmatched junction bases: 3. CDR3 length: 15 amino acids. Combining the CDR3 with reference TRBV19 and TRBJ2-1 gives the whole variable domain DGGITQSPKYLFRKEGQNVTLSCEQNLNHDAMYWYRQDPGQGLRLIYYSQIVNDFQKGDIAEGYSVSREKKESFPLTVTSAQKNPTAFYLCASSIRQGSYNEQFFGPGTRLTVL.

This rearrangement joins TRBV5-1 to TRBJ1-4; 9 nucleotides agree with TRBD1. This CDR3 spans 20 amino acids. The ends lost 1 base at V and 1 base at J; junction bases unmatched: 14. The V gene's germline CDR1 is SGHRS and CDR2 YFSETQ. CDR3 loop: CASSLMSRTGVEGTNEKLFF. DNA of the CDR3: TGCGCCAGCAGCTTGATGTCCCGGACAGGGGTAGAGGGAACTAATGAAAAACTGTTTTTT. Full variable domain (remainder filled in from reference TRBV5-1 and TRBJ1-4): KAGVTQTPRYLIKTRGQQVTLSCSPISGHRSVSWYQQTPGQGLQFLFEYFSETQRNKGNFPGRFSGRQFSNSRSEMNVSTLELGDSALYLCASSLMSRTGVEGTNEKLFFGSGTQLSVL.

This chain uses TRBV5-6 with TRBJ1-4, with TRBD1 matching 11 bases. Germline CDR1 and CDR2: SGHDT and YYEEEE. Germline trimming cut 4 bases from V and 3 bases from J; bases unmatched to any gene: 11. This CDR3 has 18 amino acids. The CDR3 protein is CASSALRDRGLPNEKLFF. In nucleotides, the CDR3 is TGTGCCAGCAGCGCCCTCCGGGACAGGGGGTTGCCTAATGAAAAACTGTTTTTT.

This chain connects TRBV11-2 to TRBJ2-3; D is perhaps TRBD1 (6 bases). Per germline, CDR1 SGHAT and CDR2 FQNNGV. Trimming left V 5 bases short and J 2 bases short, with 17 bases between. The CDR3 spans 16 residues. CDR3 in DNA: TGTGCCAGCAGCCCAGCATGGGGACAAAACACAGATACGCAGTATTTT. It yields the protein CASSPAWGQNTDTQYF.

V usage is TRBV10-2 and J usage is TRBJ2-2; TRBD2 is a possible D gene (6 bases). Germline values: CDR1 WSHSY, CDR2 SAAADI. This CDR3 is built from 14 residues. Between the trimmed V and J ends, which lost 6 bases and 1 base, there was a span of 9 bases. CDR3 amino acids: CASRPGGNTGELFF. CDR3 DNA sequence: TGCGCCAGCAGGCCCGGGGGGAACACCGGGGAGCTGTTTTTT.

In DNA form, the CDR3 reads TGTGCCAGCAGCTTTTCAGGGGGGTTAGGGCTGAACACTGAAGCTTTCTTT. Translation gives CASSFSGGLGLNTEAFF. The chain joins TRBV5-5 to TRBJ1-1; 7 positions match TRBD1. V was pared by 2 bases and J by 0 bases, with 10 bases of the junction left unmatched. There are 17 residues in the CDR3. The V gene's germline CDR1 is SGHKS and CDR2 YYEKEE (reference sequence).

Only one count was recorded for this clone. The CDR3 does not end in the conserved phenylalanine or tryptophan, so this is likely a read error. The DNA is omitted, as the CDR3 cannot be located on it reliably, and the CDR3 follows TCRdb's listing. The chain couples TRBV11-3 to TRBJ2-3; the table calls TRBD1, which could not be checked here. Germline CDR1 SGHNT, CDR2 YENEEA. The CDR3 totals 10 residues, both ends included. The CDR3 sequence: CASSLFRTPG.

This chain joins TRBV15 and TRBJ2-5; a possible D gene is TRBD1 (5 bases). The germline V and J ends were trimmed by 1 base and 1 base, with 7 bases remaining between them. This CDR3 has 14 residues. Per germline, CDR1 LNHNV and CDR2 YYDKDF (reference sequence). The CDR3 reads CATSRGQPQETQYF. The CDR3 DNA reads as TGTGCCACCAGCAGAGGACAGCCCCAAGAGACCCAGTACTTC. Based on the CDR3 plus reference TRBV15 and TRBJ2-5, the full variable domain is DAMVIQNPRYQVTQFGKPVTLSCSQTLNHNVMYWYQQKSSQAPKLLFHYYDKDFNNEADTPDNFQSRRPNTSFCFLDIRSPGLGDTAMYLCATSRGQPQETQYFGPGTRLLVL.

The chain links TRBV2 to TRBJ1-6, with 7 bases that match TRBD1. The length of the CDR3 is 14 residues. The germline gives CDR1 SNHLY, CDR2 FYNNEI. With V trimmed by 2 bases and J by 10 bases, 5 bases remained unmatched. The CDR3 DNA reads as TGTGCCAGCAGTGAAACAGGGGACGTGTCACCCCTCCACTTT. This sequence encodes CASSETGDVSPLHF. Combining the CDR3 with reference TRBV2 and TRBJ1-6 gives the whole variable domain EPEVTQTPSHQVTQMGQEVILRCVPISNHLYFYWYRQILGQKVEFLVSFYNNEISEKSEIFDDQFSVERPDGSNFTLKIRSTKLEDSAMYFCASSETGDVSPLHFGNGTRLTVT.

The J gene is TRBJ2-5, the V gene TRBV18; D remains ambiguous. The CDR3 length is 13 residues. Germline CDR1 and CDR2: KGHSH and LQKENI. Trimming took off 6 bases at V and 1 base at J, with 9 bases between the two ends. In DNA form, the CDR3 reads TGTGCCAGCTCTCCCCTCCGCCAAGAGACCCAGTACTTC. This encodes CASSPLRQETQYF.

The chain joins TRBV6-6 to TRBJ1-1; tentatively, D is TRBD1 (6 bases). The germline gives CDR1 MNHNY, CDR2 SVGAGI (reference sequence). The CDR3 loop spans 15 amino acids. V dropped 2 bases and J dropped 4 bases, with 14 bases sitting between them. The CDR3 reads CASSYTGVQGTEAFF. The CDR3 bases are TGTGCCAGCAGTTACACGGGCGTACAGGGCACTGAAGCTTTCTTT.

This chain uses TRBV5-1 with TRBJ1-1; D may be TRBD1 (5 bases). The V gene's germline CDR1 is SGHRS and CDR2 YFSETQ. Trimming stripped 3 bases from V and 11 bases from J, with 17 bases between. This CDR3 has 13 amino acids. The CDR3 nucleotides are TGCGCCAGCAGCTCTACAGGATTCAGCGAGGCTTTCTTT. This translates into CASSSTGFSEAFF. Looking up the rest from reference TRBV5-1 and TRBJ1-1 gives the full variable domain: KAGVTQTPRYLIKTRGQQVTLSCSPISGHRSVSWYQQTPGQGLQFLFEYFSETQRNKGNFPGRFSGRQFSNSRSEMNVSTLELGDSALYLCASSSTGFSEAFFGQGTRLTVV.

This sequence joins TRBV7-3 and TRBJ1-6; perhaps TRBD1 as D (5 bases). Deletions cut 5 bases from V and 5 bases from J, with 7 bases between. The CDR3 is made up of 13 amino acids. Germline values: CDR1 SGHTA, CDR2 FQGTGA. CDR3 DNA sequence: TGTGCCAGCAGCCCGACAGATAATTCACCCCTCCACTTT. This gives the protein CASSPTDNSPLHF.

The chain uses TRBV2 and TRBJ1-2; 11 bases are a match to TRBD1. CDR3 length: 17 amino acids. CDR1 and CDR2 (germline): SNHLY, FYNNEI. The trim removed 5 bases at V and 7 bases at J, leaving 15 bases unmatched. As DNA, the CDR3 is TGTGCCAGCAGTATCCCGGCAGGACGGACAGGGGGCATTGGCTACACCTTC. This encodes CASSIPAGRTGGIGYTF.

The chain carries TRBV7-8 and TRBJ2-1, with 7 bases that match TRBD2. Per the germline V gene, CDR1 is SGHVS and CDR2 is FQNEAQ. The CDR3 is made up of 16 amino acids. V lost 5 bases, J lost 2 bases, and 9 bases stayed unmatched. CDR3 loop: CASSPPTSWTYNEQFF. Here the CDR3 DNA reads TGTGCCAGCAGCCCCCCGACTAGCTGGACCTACAATGAGCAGTTCTTC.

This chain links TRBV7-2 with TRBJ1-2, with 8 bases lining up with TRBD1. Germline CDR1 SGHTA, CDR2 FQGNSA. This CDR3 is 15 amino acids long. Trimming at V came to 1 base and at J to 8 bases, leaving 9 bases not matched to a gene. CDR3 in amino acids: CASSLGAARGQGYTF. Here the CDR3 DNA reads TGTGCCAGCAGCTTAGGAGCGGCCAGGGGGCAAGGCTACACCTTC. Full variable domain (outside the CDR3, taken from reference TRBV7-2 and TRBJ1-2): GAGVSQSPSNKVTEKGKDVELRCDPISGHTALYWYRQSLGQGLEFLIYFQGNSAPDKSGLPSDRFSAERTGGSVSTLTIQRTQQEDSAVYLCASSLGAARGQGYTFGSGTRLTVV.

The gene calls are TRBV19 and TRBJ1-4; D gene uncertain. There are 13 residues in the CDR3. The germline V gene encodes CDR1 LNHDA and CDR2 SQIVND (reference sequence). Trimming removed 5 bases from V and 0 bases from J, with 4 bases in between. The CDR3 nucleotides read TGTGCCAGTAGTCCGGCAACTAATGAAAAACTGTTTTTT. Its translation: CASSPATNEKLFF.

The V call is TRBV6-4, the J call TRBJ1-6, with 8 bases aligning to TRBD1. The germline gives CDR1 MRHNA, CDR2 SNTAGT. The CDR3 has 14 residues. V shed 5 bases, J shed 7 bases, and the junction held 4 bases outside the gene matches. CDR3 sequence reads: CASSQRQGNSPLHF. DNA for the CDR3: TGTGCCAGCAGTCAACGACAGGGGAATTCACCCCTCCACTTT.